The 5 T cell receptor beta chains listed next were all sequenced from one sample in a study of blood T cell repertoires in COVID-19. Profiling relied on immunoSEQ multiplex PCR, and the TCRdb table lists in-frame clones only, not all of them. The table includes around 230,000 clones, approximately 78% detected once. Sequencing was performed on peripheral blood. These receptors were collected from a woman in her fifties or sixties with active or convalescent COVID-19.

This clone turned up a few times. The identical CDR3 is also encoded by other nucleotide sequences in the sample. The V gene is TRBV30, the J gene TRBJ1-2; D is ambiguous. Trimming took 2 bases from V and 8 from J, leaving 12 bases between them. Germline V lookup: CDR1 GTSNPN, CDR2 SVGIG (reference sequence). The CDR3 length is 12 residues. The CDR3 DNA reads TGTGCCTGGAGTCTACAGAGCGGGGGCTACACCTTC. Protein: CAWSLQSGGYTF. The entire variable domain, with the rest obtained from reference TRBV30 and TRBJ1-2, is as follows: SQTIHQWPATLVQPVGSPLSLECTVEGTSNPNLYWYRQAAGRGLQLLFYSVGIGQISSEVPQNLSASRPQDRQFILSSKKLLLSDSGFYLCAWSLQSGGYTFGSGTRLTVV.

This clone was recorded a few times. V is TRBV7-9 and J is TRBJ1-1; no definite D call. This CDR3 has 13 amino acids. Germline loops: CDR1 SEHNR, CDR2 FQNEAQ (reference sequence). Trimming took off 5 bases at V and 0 bases at J, with 7 bases between the two ends. Written as DNA, the CDR3 is TGTGCCAGCAGCCCCCCTTTGAACACTGAAGCTTTCTTT. Amino acid sequence: CASSPPLNTEAFF.

The table lists this clone with a count of one. The chain links TRBV7-2 to TRBJ1-6; TRBD1 matches at 8 bases. Unmatched junction bases numbered 13, after V lost 7 bases and J lost 8 bases. The V gene's germline CDR1 is SGHTA and CDR2 FQGNSA. There are 16 residues in the CDR3. CDR3 protein: CASNSPRGLVDSPLHF. The CDR3 region has the DNA TGTGCCAGCAATTCACCCAGGGGGCTGGTGGATTCACCCCTCCACTTT.

This chain links TRBV28 with TRBJ1-5, with 8 positions matching TRBD1. The ends lost 10 bases at V and 1 base at J; junction bases unmatched: 12. This CDR3 is 16 amino acids long. In germline, CDR1 is MDHEN, CDR2 SYDVKM. This CDR3 is CATHTTGAFSNQPQHF. CDR3 DNA sequence: TGTGCCACCCACACGACAGGGGCATTCAGCAATCAGCCCCAGCATTTT.

The chain is built from TRBV6-1 and TRBJ1-2; D ambiguous. Trimming removed 3 bases at V and 2 bases at J, with 19 bases between. The germline gives CDR1 MNHNS, CDR2 SASEGT. The CDR3 runs to 17 residues. The CDR3 DNA is TGTGCCAGCAGTGATAGGTTATTGGGCAGTCTAAACTATGGCTACACCTTC. Translating gives CASSDRLLGSLNYGYTF.